One and the same sample provided the 19 T cell receptor beta chains below, sequenced in a study of T cell responses to AZD1222 COVID-19 vaccine. Profiling relied on immunoSEQ multiplex PCR, and the TCRdb table lists in-frame clones only, not all of them. The sample contains 150,000 to 200,000 clones, 80% to 90% of which appear only once. The material sequenced was peripheral blood, taken on day 0 of AZD1222 vaccination. The receptors stem from an adult in good health.

This chain connects TRBV7-2 to TRBJ2-2; D is unresolved. The CDR3 totals 15 residues. CDR1 and CDR2 (germline): SGHTA, FQGNSA. V was clipped by 1 base and J by 7 bases, with 13 bases between them. The CDR3, as DNA: TGTGCCAGCAGCTTAGATGAGTGGGCAGGCGGGGAGCTGTTTTTT. As protein: CASSLDEWAGGELFF.

V usage is TRBV4-1 and J usage is TRBJ2-2; 7 bases agree with TRBD2. Germline CDR1 reads MGHRA; CDR2 reads YSYEKL. V dropped 8 bases and J dropped 3; count of bases not matched to a gene: 12. CDR3 length: 16 residues. The CDR3 nucleotides are TGCGCCAGCCAAACGGATCGCGGGGGATACACCGGGGAGCTGTTTTTT. Translated, it gives CASQTDRGGYTGELFF.

This chain links TRBV2 with TRBJ2-1, with a tentative D call TRBD2 (5 bases). Germline V CDR1 and CDR2: SNHLY, FYNNEI. The V and J ends lost 2 bases and 7 bases respectively, with 15 bases between them. This CDR3 region has 15 residues. The DNA for the CDR3 is TGTGCCAGCAGTGAAAGCGGCAGTTTCAGGAATGAGCAGTTCTTC. This sequence encodes CASSESGSFRNEQFF.

V and J are TRBV10-3 and TRBJ2-3; tentatively, D is TRBD2 (6 bases). CDR1 ENHRY and CDR2 SYGVKD come from the germline V gene. V was clipped by 6 bases and J by 5 bases, with 15 bases between them. This CDR3 is 14 amino acids long. CDR3 bases: TGTGCCATCAGCGGGGGACTTACGCAAGATACGCAGTATTTT. Its translation: CAISGGLTQDTQYF.

The V gene is TRBV27, the J gene TRBJ2-1, with D tentatively TRBD1 (5 bases). Trimming stripped 6 bases from V and 6 bases from J, with 21 bases between. Germline CDR1 reads MNHEY; CDR2 reads SMNVEV (reference sequence). The CDR3 spans 16 residues. CDR3 sequence (DNA): TGTGCCAGCAGCCGCCTCCAGGGTCCCCCGGGCAATGAGCAGTTCTTC. It encodes CASSRLQGPPGNEQFF.

This rearrangement joins TRBV28 to TRBJ1-5; TRBD1 matches 7 bases. Germline V CDR1 and CDR2: MDHEN, SYDVKM. V shed 8 bases, J shed 6 bases, and the junction held 10 bases outside the gene matches. The CDR3 totals 14 residues. The CDR3 DNA follows: TGTGCCAGCGGGCCGACAGGGAGAAGTCAGCCCCAGCATTTT. This sequence encodes CASGPTGRSQPQHF. The complete variable domain, with remaining parts taken from reference TRBV28 and TRBJ1-5, reads DVKVTQSSRYLVKRTGEKVFLECVQDMDHENMFWYRQDPGLGLRLIYFSYDVKMKEKGDIPEGYSVSREKKERFSLILESASTNQTSMYLCASGPTGRSQPQHFGDGTRLSIL.

The rearrangement links TRBV7-3 to TRBJ2-5; D might be TRBD1 (5 bases). Germline V CDR1 and CDR2: SGHTA, FQGTGA. V lost 3 bases and J lost 1, with 6 bases in between. This CDR3 is built from 13 residues. The CDR3, as DNA: TGTGCCAGCAGCTTTGGGGCCCAAGAGACCCAGTACTTC. Protein sequence: CASSFGAQETQYF.

V is TRBV5-1 and J is TRBJ1-2, with D possibly being TRBD1 (5 bases). Looked up from germline, CDR1 is SGHRS and CDR2 is YFSETQ. V lost 4 bases and J lost 0, with 10 bases in between. This CDR3 comprises 14 residues. The CDR3 DNA reads TGCGCCAGCAGCCCACGACAGTCTAACTATGGCTACACCTTC. This translates into CASSPRQSNYGYTF.

V usage is TRBV11-2 and J usage is TRBJ1-5; 7 bases map to TRBD1. Germline V lookup: CDR1 SGHAT, CDR2 FQNNGV. V shed 4 bases and J 3 bases; nucleotides not matched to a gene: 6. This CDR3 contains 15 residues. The CDR3 DNA sequence: TGTGCCAGCAGCTCCGCCGGGACAGCCAATCAGCCCCAGCATTTT. The encoded protein is CASSSAGTANQPQHF.

CDR3 protein: CAISGRVEETQYF. The CDR3 coding sequence is TGTGCCATCAGTGGGAGGGTTGAAGAGACCCAGTACTTC. V is TRBV10-3 and J is TRBJ2-5, with D possibly matching TRBD2 (6 bases). V shed 4 bases and J shed 3 bases, with 9 bases lying between them. CDR3 length equals 13 residues. Per germline, CDR1 ENHRY and CDR2 SYGVKD.

This chain connects TRBV12-3 or TRBV12-4 to TRBJ2-2; tentatively, D is TRBD1 or TRBD2 (5 bases each). CDR3 length: 12 amino acids. Trimming cost V 5 bases and J 7 bases, with 8 bases left between them. CDR3 sequence: CASSTRGGELFF. Here the CDR3 DNA reads TGTGCCAGCAGTACTAGGGGCGGGGAGCTGTTTTTT.

The rearrangement joins TRBV29-1 to TRBJ2-1; no definite D call. With 3 bases removed from V and 0 bases from J, the gap between germline ends came to 12 bases. This CDR3 is 15 amino acids long. Per the germline V gene, CDR1 is SQVTM and CDR2 is ANQGSEA. The DNA of the CDR3 is TGCAGCGTTGATGGGCAGGAGAGCTCCTACAATGAGCAGTTCTTC. Amino acid sequence: CSVDGQESSYNEQFF.

The chain combines TRBV11-2 with TRBJ1-6; 7 nucleotides align to TRBD1. Germline values: CDR1 SGHAT, CDR2 FQNNGV. The CDR3 extends over 15 amino acids. V was clipped by 0 bases and J by 10 bases; unmatched bases: 6. The CDR3 bases are TGTGCCAGCAGCTTAGAGACAGGGATTAGCTCACCCCTCCACTTT. It is translated as CASSLETGISSPLHF.

This chain uses TRBV7-9 with TRBJ1-1; 10 bases match TRBD1. The CDR3 length is 16 residues. V trimming: 4 bases; J trimming: 4 bases; junction bases outside the gene matches: 9. Germline lookup yields CDR1 SEHNR and CDR2 FQNEAQ (reference sequence). The CDR3 spells CASSSLWTGGGTEAFF. CDR3 nucleotide sequence: TGTGCCAGCAGCTCCCTCTGGACAGGGGGAGGCACTGAAGCTTTCTTT.

This chain uses TRBV2 with TRBJ1-1, with D uncertain. Germline assignment: CDR1 SNHLY and CDR2 FYNNEI. The CDR3 totals 14 residues. Trimming removed 4 bases from V and 3 bases from J, with 12 bases in between. The CDR3 sequence: CASSGSGIDTEAFF. CDR3 nucleotides: TGTGCCAGCAGTGGGTCCGGGATAGACACTGAAGCTTTCTTT.

V gene TRBV6-1 combines with J gene TRBJ1-4; D possibly corresponds to TRBD1 (5 bases). The CDR3 runs to 15 residues. The germline gives CDR1 MNHNS, CDR2 SASEGT. V lost 2 bases and J lost 2, with 9 bases in between. CDR3 protein: CASSEMGTTNEKLFF. CDR3 DNA sequence: TGTGCCAGCAGTGAAATGGGGACCACTAATGAAAAACTGTTTTTT.

The CDR3 coding sequence is TGTGCCAGCAGTCGGACAGGGGTTAGCACAGATACGCAGTATTTT. This codes for CASSRTGVSTDTQYF. The gene calls are TRBV6-2 or TRBV6-3 and TRBJ2-3, with 9 bases aligning to TRBD1. CDR1 and CDR2 (germline): MNHEY, SVGEGT. The CDR3 is 15 residues long. V lost 5 bases, J lost 0 bases, and 3 bases stayed unmatched.

The chain joins TRBV12-3 or TRBV12-4 to TRBJ2-3; unclear D gene. The ends were cut back, 5 bases at V and 6 bases at J, with 9 bases in the middle. This CDR3 is 12 amino acids long. The CDR3 loop is CASSAVVDTQYF. DNA of the CDR3: TGTGCCAGCAGTGCGGTGGTGGATACGCAGTATTTT.

This chain uses TRBV9 with TRBJ1-4; D call uncertain. CDR3 length: 15 amino acids. V was trimmed by 4 bases and J by 2 bases, leaving 12 bases between them. Germline V gene lookup returns CDR1 SGDLS and CDR2 YYNGEE. The CDR3, as DNA: TGTGCCAGCAGCTCAGGTGTAGGGACTAATGAAAAACTGTTTTTT. Translated: CASSSGVGTNEKLFF. Supplemented by reference TRBV9 and TRBJ1-4, the full variable domain reads DSGVTQTPKHLITATGQRVTLRCSPRSGDLSVYWYQQSLDQGLQFLIQYYNGEERAKGNILERFSAQQFPDLHSELNLSSLELGDSALYFCASSSGVGTNEKLFFGSGTQLSVL.